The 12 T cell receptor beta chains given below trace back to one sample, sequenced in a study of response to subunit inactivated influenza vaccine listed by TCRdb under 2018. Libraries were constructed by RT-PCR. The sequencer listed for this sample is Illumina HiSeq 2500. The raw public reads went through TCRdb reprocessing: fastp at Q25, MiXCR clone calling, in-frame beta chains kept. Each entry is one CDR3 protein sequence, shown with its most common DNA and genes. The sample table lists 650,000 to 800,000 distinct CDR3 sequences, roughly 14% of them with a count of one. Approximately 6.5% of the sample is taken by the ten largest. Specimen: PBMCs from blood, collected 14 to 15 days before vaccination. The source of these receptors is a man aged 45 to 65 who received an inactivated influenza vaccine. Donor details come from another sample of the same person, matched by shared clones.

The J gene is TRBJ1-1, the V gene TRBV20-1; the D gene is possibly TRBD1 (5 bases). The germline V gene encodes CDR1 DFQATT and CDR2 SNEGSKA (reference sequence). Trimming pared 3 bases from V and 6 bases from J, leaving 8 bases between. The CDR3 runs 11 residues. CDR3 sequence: CSASGGAEAFF. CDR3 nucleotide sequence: TGCAGTGCTAGTGGGGGAGCTGAAGCTTTCTTT.

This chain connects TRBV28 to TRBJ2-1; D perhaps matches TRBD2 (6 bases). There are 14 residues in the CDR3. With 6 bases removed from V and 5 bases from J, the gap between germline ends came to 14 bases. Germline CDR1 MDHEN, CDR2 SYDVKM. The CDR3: CASRTLGLNNEQFF. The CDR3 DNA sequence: TGTGCCAGCAGAACCTTGGGACTGAACAATGAGCAGTTCTTC.

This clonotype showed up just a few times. The CDR3 DNA reads as TGTGCCAGCTCACCCCGACTGGAGAACGAGCAGTACTTC. This sequence encodes CASSPRLENEQYF. This chain uses TRBV18 with TRBJ2-7; no reliable D call. The CDR3 totals 13 residues. CDR1 KGHSH and CDR2 LQKENI come from the germline V gene. Trimming removed 3 bases from V and 5 bases from J, with 11 bases in between.

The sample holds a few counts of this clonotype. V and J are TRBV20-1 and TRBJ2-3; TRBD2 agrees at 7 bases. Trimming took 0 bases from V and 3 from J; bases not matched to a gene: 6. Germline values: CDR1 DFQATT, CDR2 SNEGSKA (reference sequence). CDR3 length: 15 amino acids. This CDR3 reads CSARERGVATDTQYF. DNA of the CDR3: TGCAGTGCTAGAGAACGGGGGGTTGCTACAGATACGCAGTATTTT.

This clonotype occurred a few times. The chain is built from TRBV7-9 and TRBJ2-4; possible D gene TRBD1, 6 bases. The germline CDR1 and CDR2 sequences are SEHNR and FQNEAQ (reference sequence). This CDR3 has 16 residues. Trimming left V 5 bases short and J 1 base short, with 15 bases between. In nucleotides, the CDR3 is TGTGCCAGCAGCACGGTGACAGGATATGCCAAAAACATTCAGTACTTC. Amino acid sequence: CASSTVTGYAKNIQYF. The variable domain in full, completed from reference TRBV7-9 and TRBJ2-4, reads DTGVSQNPRHKITKRGQNVTFRCDPISEHNRLYWYRQTLGQGPEFLTYFQNEAQLEKSRLLSDRFSAERPKGSFSTLEIQRTEQGDSAMYLCASSTVTGYAKNIQYFGAGTRLSVL.

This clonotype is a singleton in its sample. CDR3 in amino acids: CSARTSGRSTDTQYF. CDR3 coding DNA: TGCAGTGCTAGAACTAGCGGGAGAAGCACAGATACGCAGTATTTT. The chain uses TRBV20-1 and TRBJ2-3; 11 bases are shared with TRBD2. CDR3 length: 15 amino acids. Germline V lookup: CDR1 DFQATT, CDR2 SNEGSKA (reference sequence). The V gene end was trimmed by 2 bases and the J gene end by 0 bases; junction bases not matched to a gene: 1.

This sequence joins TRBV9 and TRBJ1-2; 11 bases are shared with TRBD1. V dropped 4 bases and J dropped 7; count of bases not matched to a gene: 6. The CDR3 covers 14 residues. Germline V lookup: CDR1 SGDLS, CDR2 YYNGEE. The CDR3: CASSRTGGLGGYTF. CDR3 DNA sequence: TGTGCCAGCAGCCGGACAGGGGGCTTAGGTGGCTACACCTTC.

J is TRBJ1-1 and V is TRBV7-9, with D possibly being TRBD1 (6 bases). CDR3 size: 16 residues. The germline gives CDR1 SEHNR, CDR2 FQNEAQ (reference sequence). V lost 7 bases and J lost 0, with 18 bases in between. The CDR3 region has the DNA TGTGCCAGCAATCCGGGCAGGGGATTCATGAACACTGAAGCTTTCTTT. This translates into CASNPGRGFMNTEAFF.

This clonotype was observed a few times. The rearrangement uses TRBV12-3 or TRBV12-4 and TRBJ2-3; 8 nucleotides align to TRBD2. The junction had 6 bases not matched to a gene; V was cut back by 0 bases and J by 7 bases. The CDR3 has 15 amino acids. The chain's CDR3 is CASSLARGGAHTQYF. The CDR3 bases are TGTGCCAGCAGTTTAGCCCGGGGGGGGGCTCATACGCAGTATTTT.

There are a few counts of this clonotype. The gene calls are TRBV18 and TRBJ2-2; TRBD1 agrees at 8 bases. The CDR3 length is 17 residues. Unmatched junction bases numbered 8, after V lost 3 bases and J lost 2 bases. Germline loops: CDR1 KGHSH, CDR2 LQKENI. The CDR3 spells CASSPDRGRQNTGELFF. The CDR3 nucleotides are TGTGCCAGCTCACCTGACAGGGGCCGCCAAAACACCGGGGAGCTGTTTTTT.

The CDR3 spells CSVEGTGTSGKSSYNEQFF. The CDR3 DNA reads TGCAGCGTTGAAGGGACCGGGACTAGCGGAAAGAGCTCCTACAATGAGCAGTTCTTC. J is TRBJ2-1 and V is TRBV29-1; 11 bases fit TRBD2. This CDR3 is 19 amino acids long. From germline, CDR1 is SQVTM and CDR2 ANQGSEA. V was clipped by 1 base and J by 0 bases; unmatched bases: 11.

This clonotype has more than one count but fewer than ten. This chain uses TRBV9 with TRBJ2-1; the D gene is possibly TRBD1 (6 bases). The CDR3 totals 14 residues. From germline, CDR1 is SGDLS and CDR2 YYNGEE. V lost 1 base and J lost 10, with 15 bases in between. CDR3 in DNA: TGTGCCAGCAGCGTAACCCCCGGACAGCGGGAGCAGTTCTTC. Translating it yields CASSVTPGQREQFF.